Given below is one T cell receptor beta chain in context. Antigen specificity is unknown. The CDR3 loop spans 15 amino acids. CDR1 and CDR2 (germline): KGHSH, LQKENI. V lost 6 bases and J 0 bases, leaving 15 bases between the germline ends. Researchers ran the PCR with 60 Vbeta and 13 Jbeta primers. The data were produced by immunoSEQ multiplex PCR, yet TCRdb's version contains in-frame clones alone and is incomplete. The sample consists of 90,000 to 120,000 clones, roughly 85% of them appearing once. The sample comes from a study of cytomegalovirus exposure and HLA in healthy donors. Turning to the study itself: An early release of data contained tens of millions of unique TCRs, which came from HLA-typed donors. Of the donors genotyped, several hundred in all, 75% to 85% fell in the Caucasian-associated ancestry cluster.

General study points: Productive rates of about 90% or about 30% were seen for most TCR beta V segments in an earlier analysis. Several of the most significant clusters were apparently associated with common viral pathogens in a later analysis.

The source of this sequence is a woman aged 40 to 50 in good health and CMV-seronegative. Material: PBMCs. V and J are TRBV18 and TRBJ2-7; possible D gene TRBD1, 5 bases. In DNA form, the CDR3 reads TGTGCCAGCTCGCAAGACACAGGCCTCTCCTACGAGCAGTACTTC. Translating gives CASSQDTGLSYEQYF.